This T cell receptor (beta chain) was retrieved from a study of shared clonotypes between healthy human individuals. The CDR3 spans 14 residues. Trimming stripped 0 bases from V and 5 bases from J, with 7 bases between. The germline V gene encodes CDR1 LGHNA and CDR2 YNFKEQ. Donors had no recently reported acute infections or vaccinations and were HIV-negative. Every contributor of samples was a Caucasian grown-up residing in Nashville, Tennessee. Researchers reported that CD8 memory united CD45RO+ cells with CCR7-negative CD45RA+ TemRA cells. Assay used: immunoSEQ multiplex PCR; TCRdb lists only in-frame clones, some missing. The table includes approximately 100,000 clones, 67% detected once.

The sample consisted of memory CD8+ T cells sorted from blood. As for subset: CD45RO+ cells pooled with CCR7-negative TemRA cells. This receptor was taken from a woman in her 30s in good health. J is TRBJ2-2 and V is TRBV4-2, with D hard to call. CDR3 sequence (DNA): TGTGCCAGCAGCCAAGATATGGAAACCGGGGAGCTGTTTTTT. Protein product: CASSQDMETGELFF.